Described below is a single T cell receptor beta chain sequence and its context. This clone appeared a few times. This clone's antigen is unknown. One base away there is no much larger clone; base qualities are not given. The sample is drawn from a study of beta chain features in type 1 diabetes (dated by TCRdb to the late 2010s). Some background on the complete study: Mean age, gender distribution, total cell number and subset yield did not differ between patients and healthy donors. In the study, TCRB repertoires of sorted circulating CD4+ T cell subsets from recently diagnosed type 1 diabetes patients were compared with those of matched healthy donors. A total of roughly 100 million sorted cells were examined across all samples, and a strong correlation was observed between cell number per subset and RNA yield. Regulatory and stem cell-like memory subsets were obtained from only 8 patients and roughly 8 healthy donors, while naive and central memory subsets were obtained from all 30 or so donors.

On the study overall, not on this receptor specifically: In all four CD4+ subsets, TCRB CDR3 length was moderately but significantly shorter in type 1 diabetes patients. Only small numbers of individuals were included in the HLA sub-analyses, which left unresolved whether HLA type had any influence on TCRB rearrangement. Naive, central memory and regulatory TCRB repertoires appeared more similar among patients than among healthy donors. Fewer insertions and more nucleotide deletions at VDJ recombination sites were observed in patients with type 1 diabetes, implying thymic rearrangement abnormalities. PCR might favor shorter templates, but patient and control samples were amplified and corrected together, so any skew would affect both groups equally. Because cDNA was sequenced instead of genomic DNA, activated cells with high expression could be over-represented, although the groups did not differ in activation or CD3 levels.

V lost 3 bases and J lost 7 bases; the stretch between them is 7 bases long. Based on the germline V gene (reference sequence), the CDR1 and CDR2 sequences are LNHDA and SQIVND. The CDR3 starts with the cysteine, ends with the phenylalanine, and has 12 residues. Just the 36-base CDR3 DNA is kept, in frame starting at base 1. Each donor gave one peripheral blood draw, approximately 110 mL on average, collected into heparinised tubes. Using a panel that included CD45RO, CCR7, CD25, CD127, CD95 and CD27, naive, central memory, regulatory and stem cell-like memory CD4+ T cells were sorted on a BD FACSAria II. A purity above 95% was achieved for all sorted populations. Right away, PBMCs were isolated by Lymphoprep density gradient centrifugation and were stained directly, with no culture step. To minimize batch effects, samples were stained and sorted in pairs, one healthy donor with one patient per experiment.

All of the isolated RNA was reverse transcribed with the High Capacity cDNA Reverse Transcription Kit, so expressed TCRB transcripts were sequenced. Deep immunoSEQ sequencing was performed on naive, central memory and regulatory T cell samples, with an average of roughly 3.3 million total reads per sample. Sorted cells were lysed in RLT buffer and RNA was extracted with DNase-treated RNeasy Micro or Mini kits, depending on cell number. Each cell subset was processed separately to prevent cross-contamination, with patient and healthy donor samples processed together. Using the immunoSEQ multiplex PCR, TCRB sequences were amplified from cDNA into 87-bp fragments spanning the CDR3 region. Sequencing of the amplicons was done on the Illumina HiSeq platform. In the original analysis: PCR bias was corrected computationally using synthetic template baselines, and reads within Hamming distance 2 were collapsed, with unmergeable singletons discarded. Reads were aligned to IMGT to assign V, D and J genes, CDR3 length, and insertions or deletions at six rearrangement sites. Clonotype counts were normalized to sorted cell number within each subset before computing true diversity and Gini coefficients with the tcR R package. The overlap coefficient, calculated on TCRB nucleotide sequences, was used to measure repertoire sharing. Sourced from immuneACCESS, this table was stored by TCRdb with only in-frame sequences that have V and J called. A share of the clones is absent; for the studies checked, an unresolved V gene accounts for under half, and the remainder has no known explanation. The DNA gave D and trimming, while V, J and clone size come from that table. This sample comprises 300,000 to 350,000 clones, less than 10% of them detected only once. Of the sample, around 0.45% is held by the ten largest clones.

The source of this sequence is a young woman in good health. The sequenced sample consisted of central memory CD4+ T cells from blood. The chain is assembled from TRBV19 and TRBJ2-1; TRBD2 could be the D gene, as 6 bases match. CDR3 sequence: CASSMGGNEQFF. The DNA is TGTGCCAGTAGTATGGGGGGAAATGAGCAGTTCTTC. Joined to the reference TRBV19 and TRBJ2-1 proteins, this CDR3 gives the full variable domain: DGGITQSPKYLFRKEGQNVTLSCEQNLNHDAMYWYRQDPGQGLRLIYYSQIVNDFQKGDIAEGYSVSREKKESFPLTVTSAQKNPTAFYLCASSMGGNEQFFGPGTRLTVL.